These T cell receptor beta chains were read from a single sample in a study of T-cell reconstitution after alpha-beta-depleted transplantation in children. One entry per CDR3 protein, called by TCRdb with MiXCR from the PCR reads. This sample has a few hundred thousand distinct CDR3 sequences; over 25% occur once, and the top ten carry about a third. The sequenced sample was PBMCs, obtained before TCRalphabeta/CD19-depleted stem cell transplant. These receptors were collected from a boy under three years old with Wiskott-Aldrich syndrome, due to receive a stem cell transplant. Each CDR3 is given with its conserved first and last residue. The order of the fields is V gene, D gene, clone size, J gene, CDR3 DNA, CDR3 protein. D genes are given only for firm matches. Clone size is not always given. Where it is, it says once, few, many or a class for expanded clones.

TRBV12-3/TRBV12-4	TRBD2	few	TRBJ2-1	TGTGCCAGCAGTCTAGCGGGAGTTTATGAGCAGTTCTTC	CASSLAGVYEQFF
TRBV20-1	TRBD2	-	TRBJ2-5	TGCAGTGGGAGTAGCGGGAAAGAGACCCAGTACTTC	CSGSSGKETQYF
TRBV9	TRBD1	few	TRBJ2-2	TGTGCCAGCAGCTTTACAGGGGGCTCCGGGGAGCTGTTTTTT	CASSFTGGSGELFF
TRBV5-6	-	few	TRBJ1-1	TGTGCCAGCAGCTTGGTGGGGGCTCGGGGGGGCGACACTGAAGCTTTCTTT	CASSLVGARGGDTEAFF
TRBV6-5	-	-	TRBJ1-1	TGTGCCAGCAGTTACTCAGTAAGGGTGACTGAAGCTTTCTTT	CASSYSVRVTEAFF
TRBV11-2	-	many	TRBJ2-5	TGTGCCAGCAGCTTAGATGTGGGAGGAGAGACCCAGTACTTC	CASSLDVGGETQYF
TRBV5-1	-	-	TRBJ2-1	TGCGCCAAGCATGGAGAAGAGAGCTCCTACAATGAGCAGTTCTTC	CAKHGEESSYNEQFF
TRBV5-1	-	few	TRBJ1-2	TGCGCCAGCAGCCATGCGGACGGACAGCGTATGGATGGCTACACCTTC	CASSHADGQRMDGYTF
TRBV20-1	-	-	TRBJ1-2	TGCAGTGCAGACCCTCGGACAGCAAGTTATGGCTACACCTTC	CSADPRTASYGYTF
TRBV24-1	TRBD1	few	TRBJ1-1	TGTGCCACCAGTGATCCGACAGGGGTGGGCGACCTAATGAACACTGAAGCTTTCTTT	CATSDPTGVGDLMNTEAFF
TRBV10-3	-	-	TRBJ2-1	TGTGCCATCAGTGAGTCCATGGCTAAGTCGTTCTTC	CAISESMAKSFF
TRBV2	-	few	TRBJ2-2	TGTGCCAGCAGGGGGGACTCCCACACCGGGGAGCTGTTTTTT	CASRGDSHTGELFF
TRBV7-2	-	-	TRBJ2-1	TGTGCCAGCAGCTTAGAGGTTGGGACGCCCGGTCATGAGCAGTTCTTC	CASSLEVGTPGHEQFF
TRBV7-3	TRBD2	few	TRBJ2-1	TGTGCCAGCAGCTTAGCTAGCGGGAGACTCAATGAGCAGTTCTTC	CASSLASGRLNEQFF
TRBV5-1	TRBD1	few	TRBJ1-3	TGCGCCAGCAGCTTGGCGGGACAGGGGTACGGAAACACCATATATTTT	CASSLAGQGYGNTIYF
TRBV20-1	TRBD2	-	TRBJ2-1	TGCAGTGCTAGAGTCCTAGCGGGAGGGCCGGGGCCCTACAATGAGCAGTTCTTC	CSARVLAGGPGPYNEQFF
TRBV20-1	-	-	TRBJ2-3	TGCAGTACTACCTACGGCGGGACCTCAGATACGCAGTATTTT	CSTTYGGTSDTQYF
TRBV12-3/TRBV12-4	-	few	TRBJ2-1	TGTGCCAGCAGTTCCGTGTACCACTACAATGAGCAGTTCTTC	CASSSVYHYNEQFF
TRBV5-1	TRBD2	few	TRBJ2-6	TGCGCCAGCAGACGGGAGGGAACTGGGGCCAACGTCCTGACTTTC	CASRREGTGANVLTF
TRBV10-3	TRBD2	few	TRBJ2-1	TGTGCCACCACCCGGGACTACATCAACAATGAGCAGTTCTTC	CATTRDYINNEQFF
TRBV15	-	-	TRBJ2-5	TGTGCCACCAGCAGAGATCCTCGACCGGGAGAGACCCAGTACTTC	CATSRDPRPGETQYF
TRBV5-1	-	-	TRBJ2-7	TGCGCCAGCAGCTTACAACCTGCCTACGAGCAGTACTTC	CASSLQPAYEQYF
TRBV10-3	-	few	TRBJ1-2	TGTGCCATCAGTGGGGGCAGAGAGGGCTACACCTTC	CAISGGREGYTF
TRBV29-1	TRBD1	-	TRBJ1-1	TGCAGCGTCTCGTGGAGGGGGCGGGCCACTGAAGCTTTCTTT	CSVSWRGRATEAFF
TRBV5-1	-	few	TRBJ1-6	TGCGCCAGCAGCTTGGACAGTCTGTATAATTCACCCCTCCACTTT	CASSLDSLYNSPLHF
TRBV5-1	TRBD1	-	TRBJ1-6	TGCGCCAGCAGCTTGGGATCGGGACAGCGAAATTCACCCCTCCACTTT	CASSLGSGQRNSPLHF
TRBV20-1	-	-	TRBJ1-6	TGCAGTGCTAGGGGGAGTGTTTCCGATTCACCCCTCCACTTT	CSARGSVSDSPLHF
TRBV3-1	-	few	TRBJ1-1	TGTGCCACCGGTCAGGGTGGGAACACTGAAGCTTTCTTT	CATGQGGNTEAFF
TRBV3-1	TRBD2	few	TRBJ2-5	TGTGCCAGCAGCCAAGCTGACCCTAGCGGGGCCCGGAGAACCCAGTACTTC	CASSQADPSGARRTQYF
TRBV7-8	-	many	TRBJ1-1	TGTGCCAGCAGCTCCAGTAGGGACACTGAAGCTTTCTTT	CASSSSRDTEAFF
TRBV5-1	TRBD1	-	TRBJ2-1	TGCGCCAGCAGCCGGACCGGACAGGGGGCATTCAATGAGCAGTTCTTC	CASSRTGQGAFNEQFF